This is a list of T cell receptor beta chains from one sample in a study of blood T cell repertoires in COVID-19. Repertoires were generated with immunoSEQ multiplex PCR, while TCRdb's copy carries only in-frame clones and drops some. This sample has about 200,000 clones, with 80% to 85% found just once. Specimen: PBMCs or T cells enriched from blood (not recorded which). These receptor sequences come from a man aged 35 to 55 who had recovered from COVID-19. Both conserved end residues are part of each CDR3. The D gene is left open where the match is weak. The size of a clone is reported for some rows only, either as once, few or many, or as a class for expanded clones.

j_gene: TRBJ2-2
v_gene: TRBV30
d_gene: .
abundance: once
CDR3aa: CAWIYGANTGELFF
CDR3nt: TGTGCCTGGATTTACGGGGCGAACACCGGGGAGCTGTTTTTT

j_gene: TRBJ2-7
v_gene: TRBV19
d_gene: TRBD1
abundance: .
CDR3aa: CASKGGPPYEQYF
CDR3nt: TGTGCCAGTAAAGGGGGCCCCCCTTACGAGCAGTACTTC

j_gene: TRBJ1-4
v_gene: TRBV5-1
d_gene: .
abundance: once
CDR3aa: CASSLAGTEDGKLFF
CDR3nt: TGCGCCAGCAGCTTGGCCGGGACTGAGGACGGAAAACTGTTTTTT

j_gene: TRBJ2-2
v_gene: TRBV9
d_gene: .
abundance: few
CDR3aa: CASSVTGKGTGELFF
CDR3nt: TGTGCCAGCAGCGTCACAGGGAAGGGAACCGGGGAGCTGTTTTTT

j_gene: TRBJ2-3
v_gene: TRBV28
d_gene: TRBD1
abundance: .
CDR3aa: CASSWDSRIGTDTQYF
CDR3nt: TGTGCCAGCAGTTGGGACAGCCGCATTGGCACAGATACGCAGTATTTT

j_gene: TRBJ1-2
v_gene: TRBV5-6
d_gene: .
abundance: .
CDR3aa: CASSLAAGYGYTF
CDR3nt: TGTGCCAGCAGCTTGGCCGCCGGCTATGGCTACACCTTC

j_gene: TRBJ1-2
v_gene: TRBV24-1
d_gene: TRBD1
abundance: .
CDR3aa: CATSGTLGTDYGYTF
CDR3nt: TGTGCCACCAGTGGAACCCTAGGGACAGACTATGGCTACACCTTC

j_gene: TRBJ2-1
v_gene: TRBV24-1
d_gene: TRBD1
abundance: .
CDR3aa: CATSDTTGQVYNEQFF
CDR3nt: TGTGCCACCAGTGATACAACGGGACAGGTCTACAATGAGCAGTTCTTC

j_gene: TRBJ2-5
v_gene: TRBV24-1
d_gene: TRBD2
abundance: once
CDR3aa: CATSDSGQAGANQETQYF
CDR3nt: TGTGCCACCAGTGATTCTGGCCAAGCGGGGGCTAACCAAGAGACCCAGTACTTC

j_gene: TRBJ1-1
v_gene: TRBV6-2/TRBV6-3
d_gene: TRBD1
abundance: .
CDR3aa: CASSYGTVFNTEAFF
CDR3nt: TGTGCCAGCAGTTACGGGACAGTCTTTAACACTGAAGCTTTCTTT

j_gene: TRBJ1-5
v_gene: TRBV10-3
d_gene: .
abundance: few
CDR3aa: CAISPGANQPQHF
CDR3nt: TGTGCCATCAGCCCAGGCGCCAATCAGCCCCAGCATTTT

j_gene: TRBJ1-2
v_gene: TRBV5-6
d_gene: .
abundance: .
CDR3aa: CASSTRSRDGYTF
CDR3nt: TGTGCCAGCAGCACCCGGTCAAGAGATGGCTACACCTTC

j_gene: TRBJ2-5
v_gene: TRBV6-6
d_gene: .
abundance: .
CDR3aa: CASSYRRGETQYF
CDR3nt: TGTGCCAGCAGTTACCGCAGGGGAGAGACCCAGTACTTC

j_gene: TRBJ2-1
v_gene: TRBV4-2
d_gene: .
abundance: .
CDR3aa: CASSVEQDYEQFF
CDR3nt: TGTGCCAGCAGTGTTGAACAGGATTATGAGCAGTTCTTC

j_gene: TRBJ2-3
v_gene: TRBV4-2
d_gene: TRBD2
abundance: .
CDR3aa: CASSQEIGSGEFRTDTQYF
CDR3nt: TGTGCCAGCAGCCAAGAAATTGGGAGCGGGGAGTTTCGCACAGATACGCAGTATTTT

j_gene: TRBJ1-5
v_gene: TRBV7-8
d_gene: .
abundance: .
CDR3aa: CASSPRSGGGQPQHF
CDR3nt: TGTGCCAGCAGCCCGCGATCAGGCGGCGGGCAGCCCCAGCATTTT

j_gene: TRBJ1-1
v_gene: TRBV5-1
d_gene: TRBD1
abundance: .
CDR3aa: CASSRDRPTNTEAFF
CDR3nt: TGCGCCAGCAGCAGGGACAGACCCACCAACACTGAAGCTTTCTTT

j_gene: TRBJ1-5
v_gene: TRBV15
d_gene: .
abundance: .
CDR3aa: CATSSPFPDQPQHF
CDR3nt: TGTGCCACCAGCAGTCCTTTTCCCGATCAGCCCCAGCATTTT

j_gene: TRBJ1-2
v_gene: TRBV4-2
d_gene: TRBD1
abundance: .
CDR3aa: CASSQEDRGFYGYTF
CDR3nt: TGTGCCAGCAGCCAAGAGGACAGGGGGTTTTACGGCTACACCTTC

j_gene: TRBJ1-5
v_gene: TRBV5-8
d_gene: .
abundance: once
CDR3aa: CASSLTANQPQHF
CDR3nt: TGTGCCAGCAGCTTGACAGCTAATCAGCCCCAGCATTTT

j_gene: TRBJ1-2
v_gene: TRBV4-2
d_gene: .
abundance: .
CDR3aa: CASTHRREEDGYTF
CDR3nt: TGTGCCAGCACCCATCGCAGGGAGGAAGATGGCTACACCTTC

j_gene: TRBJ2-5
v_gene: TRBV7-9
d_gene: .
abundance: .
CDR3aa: CASSFPFGTQYF
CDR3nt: TGTGCCAGCAGCTTCCCTTTCGGGACCCAGTACTTC

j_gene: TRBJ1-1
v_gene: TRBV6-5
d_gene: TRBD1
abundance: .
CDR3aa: CASSPGQAAYTEAFF
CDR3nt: TGTGCCAGCAGCCCGGGACAGGCTGCGTACACTGAAGCTTTCTTT

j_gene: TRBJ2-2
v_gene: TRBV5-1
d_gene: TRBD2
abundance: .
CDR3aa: CASSEYGTSGGSTGELFF
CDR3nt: TGCGCCAGCTCCGAGTATGGGACTAGCGGGGGTAGCACCGGGGAGCTGTTTTTT

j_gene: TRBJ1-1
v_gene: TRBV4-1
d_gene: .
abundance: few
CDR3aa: CASSQDDESEAFF
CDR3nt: TGCGCCAGCAGCCAAGATGATGAGTCTGAAGCTTTCTTT

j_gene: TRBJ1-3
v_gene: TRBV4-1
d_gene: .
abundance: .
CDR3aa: CASSQETGNTIYF
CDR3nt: TGCGCCAGCAGCCAAGAGACGGGTAACACCATATATTTT

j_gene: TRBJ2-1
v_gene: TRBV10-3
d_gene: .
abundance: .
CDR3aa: CASTDPTAGSYNEQFF
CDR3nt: TGTGCCTCCACCGACCCGACGGCAGGGTCCTACAATGAGCAGTTCTTC

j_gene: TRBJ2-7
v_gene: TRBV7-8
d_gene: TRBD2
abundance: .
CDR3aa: CASSPEAGYSYEQYF
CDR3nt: TGTGCCAGCAGCCCAGAAGCGGGATACTCCTACGAGCAGTACTTC

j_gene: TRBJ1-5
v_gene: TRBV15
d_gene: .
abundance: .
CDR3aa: CATSRTGGNQPQHF
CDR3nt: TGTGCCACCAGCCGGACTGGCGGAAATCAGCCCCAGCATTTT

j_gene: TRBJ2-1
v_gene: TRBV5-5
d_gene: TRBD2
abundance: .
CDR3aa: CASSLYGRNEQFF
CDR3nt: TGTGCCAGCAGCTTGTACGGGAGGAATGAGCAGTTCTTC

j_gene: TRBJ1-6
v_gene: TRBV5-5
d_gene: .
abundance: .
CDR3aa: CASSLGGATVVSPLHF
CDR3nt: TGTGCCAGCAGCTTGGGGGGCGCGACGGTGGTATCACCCCTCCACTTT

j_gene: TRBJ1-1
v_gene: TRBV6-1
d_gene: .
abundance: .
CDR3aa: CASSDRYGITEAFF
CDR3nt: TGTGCCAGCAGTGATAGGTACGGGATCACTGAAGCTTTCTTT

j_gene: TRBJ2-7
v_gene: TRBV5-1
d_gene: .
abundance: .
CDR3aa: CASTLSRGEQYF
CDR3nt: TGCGCCAGCACTCTAAGTCGGGGCGAGCAGTACTTC

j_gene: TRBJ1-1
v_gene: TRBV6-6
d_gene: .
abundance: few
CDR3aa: CASSLSVRDPTEAFF
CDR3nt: TGTGCCAGCAGCCTAAGTGTGAGGGATCCCACTGAAGCTTTCTTT

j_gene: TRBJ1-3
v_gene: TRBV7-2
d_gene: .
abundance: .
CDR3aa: CASSLSLTVVSGNTIYF
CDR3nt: TGTGCCAGCAGCTTATCTTTAACGGTGGTCTCTGGAAACACCATATATTTT

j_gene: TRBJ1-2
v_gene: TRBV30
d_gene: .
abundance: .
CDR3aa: CAWRQGTGGGYTF
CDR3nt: TGTGCCTGGAGGCAGGGGACGGGGGGTGGCTACACCTTC

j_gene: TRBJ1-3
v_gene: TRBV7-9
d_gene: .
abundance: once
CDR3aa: CASSLVSGVMGNTIYF
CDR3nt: TGTGCCAGCAGCTTAGTCTCCGGGGTAATGGGAAACACCATATATTTT

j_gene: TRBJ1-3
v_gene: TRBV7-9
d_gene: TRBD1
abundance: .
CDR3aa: CASSLEVRGDREGNTIYF
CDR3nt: TGTGCCAGCAGCTTGGAAGTTCGTGGGGACAGGGAAGGAAACACCATATATTTT